This T cell receptor beta chain was identified during a study of blood T cell repertoires in COVID-19. Overall study context: COVID-19 samples, acute and convalescent, were from the United States, Italy and Spain. T cells, B-cell-depleted T cells, or PBMCs supplied cDNA or gDNA.

Generated by immunoSEQ multiplex PCR, the TCRdb table keeps only in-frame clones and is missing some. The data contain approximately 230,000 clones, around four fifths of them singletons. V lost 3 bases and J lost 7, with 15 bases in between. CDR1 is KGHSH and CDR2 is LQKENI in the germline V gene. This CDR3 spans 15 amino acids. The source is an older man with acute or convalescent COVID-19. The sample comprised peripheral blood. The V and J genes are TRBV18 and TRBJ2-2, with no clear D. For the CDR3, the DNA is TGTGCCAGCTCACCTCGGCAGGCAATCGACGGGGAGCTGTTTTTT. Amino acids: CASSPRQAIDGELFF.